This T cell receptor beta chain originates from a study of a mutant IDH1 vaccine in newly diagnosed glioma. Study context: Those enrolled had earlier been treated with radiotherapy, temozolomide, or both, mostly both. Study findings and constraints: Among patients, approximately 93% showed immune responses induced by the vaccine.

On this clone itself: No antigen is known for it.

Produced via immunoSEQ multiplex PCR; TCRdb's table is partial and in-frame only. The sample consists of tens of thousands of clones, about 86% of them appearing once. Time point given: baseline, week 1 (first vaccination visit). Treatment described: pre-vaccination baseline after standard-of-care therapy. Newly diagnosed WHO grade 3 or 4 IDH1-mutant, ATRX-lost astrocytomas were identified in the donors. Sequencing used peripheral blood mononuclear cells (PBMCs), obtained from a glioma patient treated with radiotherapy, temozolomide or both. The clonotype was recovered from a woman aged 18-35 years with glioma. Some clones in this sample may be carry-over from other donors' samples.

The CDR3 loop reads CASSGLGVPGETQYF. CDR3 sequence (DNA): TGTGCCAGCAGCGGTCTAGGGGTCCCGGGAGAGACCCAGTACTTC. The chain carries TRBV9 and TRBJ2-5; perhaps TRBD1 as D (5 bases). The CDR3 has 15 amino acids. Germline loops: CDR1 SGDLS, CDR2 YYNGEE. V was shortened by 3 bases and J by 4 bases, with 16 bases between the two germline ends.